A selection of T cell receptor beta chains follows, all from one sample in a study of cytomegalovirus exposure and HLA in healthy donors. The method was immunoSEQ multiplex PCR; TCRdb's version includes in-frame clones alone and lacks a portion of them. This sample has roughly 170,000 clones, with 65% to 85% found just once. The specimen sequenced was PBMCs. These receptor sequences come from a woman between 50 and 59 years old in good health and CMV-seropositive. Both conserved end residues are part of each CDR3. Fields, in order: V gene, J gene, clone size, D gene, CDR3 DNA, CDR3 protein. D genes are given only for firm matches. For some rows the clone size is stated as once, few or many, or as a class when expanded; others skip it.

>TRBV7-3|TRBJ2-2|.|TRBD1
TGTGCCAGCTCAACGGACAGGGGAGGAACCGGGGAGCTGTTTTTT
CASSTDRGGTGELFF
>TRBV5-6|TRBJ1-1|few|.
TGTGCCAGCAGCTACAGAGCCAGGAACACTGAAGCTTTCTTT
CASSYRARNTEAFF
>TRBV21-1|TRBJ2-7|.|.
TGTGCCAGCAGCCACCATAGACAGGGGGCGTTGGACGAGCAGTACTTC
CASSHHRQGALDEQYF
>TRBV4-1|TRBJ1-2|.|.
TGCGCCACGCGGGGGGGGTTTGGCTACACCTTC
CATRGGFGYTF
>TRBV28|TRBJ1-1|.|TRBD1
TGTGCCAGCAGTCAAATAGGACAGGGGGCAAACACTGAAGCTTTCTTT
CASSQIGQGANTEAFF
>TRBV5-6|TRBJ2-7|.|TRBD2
TGTGCCAGCAGCACGCGGGGGGGTGAGCAGTACTTC
CASSTRGGEQYF
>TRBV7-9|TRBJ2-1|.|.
TGTGCCAGCAGCCCCTGGACTGGTGGGCAGGTCGAGCAGTTCTTC
CASSPWTGGQVEQFF
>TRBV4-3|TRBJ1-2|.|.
TGCGCCAGCAGCCAAGACGCTCCGCGGTCTCGGGGCTACACCTTC
CASSQDAPRSRGYTF
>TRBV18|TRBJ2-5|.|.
TGTGCCAGCTCACCACGGCAGGGCCAAGAGACCCAGTACTTC
CASSPRQGQETQYF
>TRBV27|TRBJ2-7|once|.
TGTGCCAGCAGTTGGCTGGGGACACCCTACGAGCAGTACTTC
CASSWLGTPYEQYF
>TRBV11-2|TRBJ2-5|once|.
TGTGCCAGCAGCACCAGCGCGGGGACCCAGTACTTC
CASSTSAGTQYF
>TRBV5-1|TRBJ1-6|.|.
TGCGCCAGCAGCGGTCGGGCAGGGGATAATTCACCCCTCCACTTT
CASSGRAGDNSPLHF
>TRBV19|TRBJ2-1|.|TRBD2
TGTGCCAGTAGTATCCAGCGGGAGCGCAATGAGCAGTTCTTC
CASSIQRERNEQFF
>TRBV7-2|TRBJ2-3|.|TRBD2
TGTGCCAGCAGCTCCGAGCGACTAGCGGTAAACACAGATACGCAGTATTTT
CASSSERLAVNTDTQYF
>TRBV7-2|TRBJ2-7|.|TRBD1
TGTGCCAGCAGCTTCCTCCAGGGGGACGAGCAGTACTTC
CASSFLQGDEQYF
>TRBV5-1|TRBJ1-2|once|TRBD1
TGCGCCAGCAGCTACTCGACAGGGACGGACTATGGCTACACCTTC
CASSYSTGTDYGYTF
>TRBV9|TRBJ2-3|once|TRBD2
TGTGCCAGCAGCGGGAGACTAGCGGGGTCCGAACTAAGCACAGATACGCAGTATTTT
CASSGRLAGSELSTDTQYF
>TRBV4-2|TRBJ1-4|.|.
TGTGCCAGCAGCCGCCTAAATACGGGGGGAGATGAAAAACTGTTTTTT
CASSRLNTGGDEKLFF
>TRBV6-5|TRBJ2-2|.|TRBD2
TGTGCCAGCAGTTCAGGACTAGCGGGGGACACCGGGGAGCTGTTTTTT
CASSSGLAGDTGELFF
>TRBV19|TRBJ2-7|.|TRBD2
TGTGCCAGTGGTTCGGGGACTAGCGCGTACGAGCAGTACTTC
CASGSGTSAYEQYF
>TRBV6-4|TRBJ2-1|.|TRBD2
TGTGCCAGCCCTGACATTGGGACTAGCGGGAGGTACTACAATGAGCAGTTCTTC
CASPDIGTSGRYYNEQFF
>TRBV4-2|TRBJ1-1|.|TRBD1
TGTGCCAGCAGCCCACGTGACAGGGGGCTCGACACTGAAGCTTTCTTT
CASSPRDRGLDTEAFF
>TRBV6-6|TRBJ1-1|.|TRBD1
TGTGCCAGCAACGTCGGAGGGGGCGAAACTGAAGCTTTCTTT
CASNVGGGETEAFF
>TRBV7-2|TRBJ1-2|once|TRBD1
TGTGCCAGCAGCCAACCTTCCGGGACAGGGCTTGGTAACTATGGCTACACCTTC
CASSQPSGTGLGNYGYTF
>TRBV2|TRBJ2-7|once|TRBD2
TGTGCCAGCAGCCGACTAGCGGGAGGCTACGAGCAGTACTTC
CASSRLAGGYEQYF
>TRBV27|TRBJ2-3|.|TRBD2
TGTGCCAGCACCTCGACAGGGACTAGCGGAACCCACCATAAAGATACGCAGTATTTT
CASTSTGTSGTHHKDTQYF
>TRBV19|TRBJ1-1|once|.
TGTGCCAGTAAGGAGGGCCAGAAGTTGAACACTGAAGCTTTCTTT
CASKEGQKLNTEAFF
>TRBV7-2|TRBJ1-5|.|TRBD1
TGTGCCAGCAGCTGGATAGGGACAGGGGGGTTCTATCAGCCCCAGCATTTT
CASSWIGTGGFYQPQHF
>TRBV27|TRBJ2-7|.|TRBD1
TGTGCCAGCAGTTCGGGGACAGGATTTCGCTACGAGCAGTACTTC
CASSSGTGFRYEQYF
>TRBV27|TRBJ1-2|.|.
TGTGCCAGCAGTTCAGAAACAAGTAACTATGGCTACACCTTC
CASSSETSNYGYTF
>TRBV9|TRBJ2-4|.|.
TGTGCCAGCAGCGTAGGGGACTGGGTAGACATTCAGTACTTC
CASSVGDWVDIQYF
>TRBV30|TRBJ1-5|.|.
TGTGCCTGGAGTCCTGGCCCGTATAGCAATCAGCCCCAGCATTTT
CAWSPGPYSNQPQHF
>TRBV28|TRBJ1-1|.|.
TGTGCCAGCAGTTTAGAGTGGAACACTGAAGCTTTCTTT
CASSLEWNTEAFF
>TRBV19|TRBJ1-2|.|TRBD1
TGTGCCAGTAGTATGTTCGGACAGGGGGCACAGAATGGCTACACCTTC
CASSMFGQGAQNGYTF
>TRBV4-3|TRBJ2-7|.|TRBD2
TGCGCCAGCAGCCAAATTTCGGGGGGAAGTAGCTCCTACGAGCAGTACTTC
CASSQISGGSSSYEQYF
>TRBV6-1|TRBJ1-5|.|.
TGTGCCAGCAGTGATACGGGAAACAATCAGCCCCAGCATTTT
CASSDTGNNQPQHF
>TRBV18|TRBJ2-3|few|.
TGTGCCAGCTCACCGCCCGGGAGTAGGACAGATACGCAGTATTTT
CASSPPGSRTDTQYF
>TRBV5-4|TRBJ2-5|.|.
TGTGCCAGCAGCCGCGGAGGGCAAGAGACCCAGTACTTC
CASSRGGQETQYF
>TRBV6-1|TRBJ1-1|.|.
TGTGCCAGCAGTGATCCAGGGTCCCCTAACACTGAAGCTTTCTTT
CASSDPGSPNTEAFF
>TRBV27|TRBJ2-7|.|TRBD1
TGTGCCAGCAGTCCACTGGGACAGGGGGCTTACGAGCAGTACTTC
CASSPLGQGAYEQYF
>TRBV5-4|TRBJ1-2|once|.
TGTGCCAGCAGCTTGAAAGTAGGTAGCGCCGCCCGGGGCTACACCTTC
CASSLKVGSAARGYTF
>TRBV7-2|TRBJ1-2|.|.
TGTGCCAGCAGCTACGTTCGGTCTACTTATGGCTACACCTTC
CASSYVRSTYGYTF
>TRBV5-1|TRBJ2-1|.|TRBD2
TGCGCCAGCAGCTTGGCAGTTAGCGGGGGTTACAATGAGCAGTTCTTC
CASSLAVSGGYNEQFF
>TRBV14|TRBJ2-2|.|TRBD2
TGTGCCAGCAGCCCTTTTTTAGCGGGAGCGAACACCGGGGAGCTGTTTTTT
CASSPFLAGANTGELFF
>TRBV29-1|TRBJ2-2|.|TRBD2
TGCAGCGTTGCCGGCGGGAGCGGGGAGCTGTTTTTT
CSVAGGSGELFF
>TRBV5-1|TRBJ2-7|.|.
TGCGCCAGCAGCCCCGACGGGGACTTTCCCTACGAGCAGTACTTC
CASSPDGDFPYEQYF
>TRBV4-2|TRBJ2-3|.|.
TGTGCCAGCAGCCAAGATTTTAGTCGCACAGATACGCAGTATTTT
CASSQDFSRTDTQYF
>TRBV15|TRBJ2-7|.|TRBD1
TGTGCCACCAGCAGAGATAGAAGGGGGCTCAACGAGCAGTACTTC
CATSRDRRGLNEQYF
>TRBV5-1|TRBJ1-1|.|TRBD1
TGCGCCAGCAGCTTGGAAGGGACAGGGGCGGGCGCTTTCTTT
CASSLEGTGAGAFF
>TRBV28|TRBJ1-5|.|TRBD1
TGTGCCAGCTATAGACAGGGGGCGAACCAGCCCCAGCATTTT
CASYRQGANQPQHF
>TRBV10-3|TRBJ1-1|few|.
TGTGCCATCCTGGGGGGGGGCACTGAAGCTTTCTTT
CAILGGGTEAFF